This paragraph covers one T cell receptor (beta chain) sequence. These data belong to a study of blood T cell repertoires in COVID-19. From germline, CDR1 is SQVTM and CDR2 ANQGSEA. The CDR3 is 14 amino acids. Trimming took 1 base from V and 3 from J, leaving 12 bases between them. The data were produced by immunoSEQ multiplex PCR, yet TCRdb's version contains in-frame clones alone and is incomplete. Here the sample spans under 130,000 clones, about 90% being singletons. Source material: peripheral blood. This receptor was identified in a woman aged 60 to 75 with acute or convalescent COVID-19. This chain connects TRBV29-1 to TRBJ1-1; no definite D call. CDR3 sequence (DNA): TGCAGCGTTGAAGGGGGATTGGAGGACACTGAAGCTTTCTTT. Its translation is CSVEGGLEDTEAFF.